Listed below are T cell receptor beta chains from one sample, sequenced in a study of cytotoxic CD8 clonotypes in ibrutinib-treated CLL. Sequencing was performed with immunoSEQ multiplex PCR; in TCRdb, only in-frame clones are kept and a portion is missing. The table records 35,000 to 40,000 clones, 71% of them present only once. This material consisted of PBMCs, taken at disease progression, from a patient treated with ibrutinib. Source of these receptors: a human donor with chronic lymphocytic leukemia. The CDR3 runs from the conserved cysteine through the conserved F or W. D genes are given only for firm matches. Rows give clone size only sometimes, using once, few, many, or a class for an expanded clone.

D,V,size,J,DNA,CDR3
NA,TRBV19,once,TRBJ2-5,TGTGCCAGTAGTATGCCCCCGGCGGGGCCTCAAGAGACCCAGTACTTC,CASSMPPAGPQETQYF
TRBD1,TRBV5-4,medium-sized,TRBJ2-5,TGTGCCAGCAGGGCAACAGGGGTGGGAGAGACCCAGTACTTC,CASRATGVGETQYF
NA,TRBV6-1,NA,TRBJ1-2,TGTGCCAGCAGTGAAGACTCCCCCTATGGCTACACCTTC,CASSEDSPYGYTF
NA,TRBV9,NA,TRBJ2-5,TGTGCCAGCAGCGTAGGTACAGGGGGAGGGGAGACCCAGTACTTC,CASSVGTGGGETQYF
NA,TRBV6-1,once,TRBJ2-3,TGTGCCAGCAGGATAGGGGATACGCAGTATTTT,CASRIGDTQYF
NA,TRBV25-1,NA,TRBJ2-3,TGTGCCAGCAGTGAATATAAGTTCACAGATACGCAGTATTTT,CASSEYKFTDTQYF
NA,TRBV5-4,NA,TRBJ1-1,TGTGCCAGCAGCCCGCAGGGCGGCAGGGACGCTGAAGCTTTCTTT,CASSPQGGRDAEAFF
NA,TRBV25-1,NA,TRBJ1-2,TGTGCCAGCAGTGATTACCCCTATGGCTACACCTTC,CASSDYPYGYTF
NA,TRBV6-1,NA,TRBJ1-3,TGTGCCAGCAGTGTACACTTAGCTGGAAACACCATATATTTT,CASSVHLAGNTIYF
NA,TRBV25-1,few,TRBJ1-6,TGTGCCAGCAGTGAAGTGGGGAATTCACCCCTCCACTTT,CASSEVGNSPLHF
NA,TRBV9,NA,TRBJ1-6,TGTGCCAGCAGCCAAAGGGATTCACCCCTCCACTTT,CASSQRDSPLHF
NA,TRBV5-1,few,TRBJ2-3,TGCGCCAGCAGCTTGGGTGGAGATACGCAGTATTTT,CASSLGGDTQYF
TRBD1,TRBV27,NA,TRBJ1-2,TGTGCCAGCAGTTCGAATCCGGGACAGCCGATTTATGGCTACACCTTC,CASSSNPGQPIYGYTF
TRBD2,TRBV2,NA,TRBJ2-5,TGTGCCAGCGGTAGCGGGGCTGAGACCCAGTACTTC,CASGSGAETQYF
NA,TRBV19,NA,TRBJ1-2,TGTGCCAGTAGTCCGTACGGCGGGACAAGTAACTATGGCTACACCTTC,CASSPYGGTSNYGYTF
NA,TRBV5-1,NA,TRBJ1-4,TGCGCCAGCAGCACAGGGCTGTTGGTTGAAGAAAAACTGTTTTTT,CASSTGLLVEEKLFF